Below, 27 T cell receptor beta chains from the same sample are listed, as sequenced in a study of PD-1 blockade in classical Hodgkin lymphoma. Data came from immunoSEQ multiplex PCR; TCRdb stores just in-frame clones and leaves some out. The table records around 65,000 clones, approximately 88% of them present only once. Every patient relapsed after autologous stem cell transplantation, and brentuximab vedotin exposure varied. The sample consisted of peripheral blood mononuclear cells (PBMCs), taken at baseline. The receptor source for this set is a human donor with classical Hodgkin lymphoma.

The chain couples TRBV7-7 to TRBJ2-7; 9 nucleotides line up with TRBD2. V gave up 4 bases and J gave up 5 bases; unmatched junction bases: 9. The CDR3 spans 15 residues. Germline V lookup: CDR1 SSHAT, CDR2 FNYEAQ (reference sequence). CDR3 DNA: TGTGCCAGCAGCTCGGGACTAGCTGGGACTGACGAGCAGTACTTC. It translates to CASSSGLAGTDEQYF.

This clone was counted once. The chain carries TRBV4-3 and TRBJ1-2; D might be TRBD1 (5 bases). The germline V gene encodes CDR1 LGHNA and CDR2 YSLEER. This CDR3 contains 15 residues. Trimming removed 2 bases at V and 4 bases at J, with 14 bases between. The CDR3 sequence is CASSQKMAGSYGYTF. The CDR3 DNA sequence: TGCGCCAGCAGCCAAAAAATGGCAGGGTCCTATGGCTACACCTTC.

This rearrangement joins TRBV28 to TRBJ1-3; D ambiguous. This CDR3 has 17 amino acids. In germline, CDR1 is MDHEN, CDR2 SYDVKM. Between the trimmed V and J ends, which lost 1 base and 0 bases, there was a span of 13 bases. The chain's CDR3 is CASSLSRVPLSGNTIYF. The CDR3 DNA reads TGTGCCAGCAGTTTATCAAGGGTCCCCCTCTCTGGAAACACCATATATTTT.

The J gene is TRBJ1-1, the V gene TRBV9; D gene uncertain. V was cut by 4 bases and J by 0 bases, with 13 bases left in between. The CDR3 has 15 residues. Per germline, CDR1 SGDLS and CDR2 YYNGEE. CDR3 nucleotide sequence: TGTGCCAGCAGCAAGCTAAACGGTTTGAACACTGAAGCTTTCTTT. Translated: CASSKLNGLNTEAFF.

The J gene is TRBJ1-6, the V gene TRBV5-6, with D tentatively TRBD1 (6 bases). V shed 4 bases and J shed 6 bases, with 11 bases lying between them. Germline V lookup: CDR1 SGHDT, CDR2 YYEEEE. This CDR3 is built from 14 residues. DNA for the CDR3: TGTGCCAGCAGCCTAGACAGGTTTAATTCACCCCTCCACTTT. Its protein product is CASSLDRFNSPLHF.

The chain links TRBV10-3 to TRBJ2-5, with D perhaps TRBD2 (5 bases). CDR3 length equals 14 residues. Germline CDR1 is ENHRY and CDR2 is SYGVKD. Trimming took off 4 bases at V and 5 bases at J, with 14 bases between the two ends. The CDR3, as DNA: TGTGCCATCAGTGCCGCGGGCAGTGGGGAGACCCAGTACTTC. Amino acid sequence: CAISAAGSGETQYF.

As DNA, the CDR3 is TGTGCCAGCTCACCACCTTACTCCCAGCGATACACCGGGGAGCTGTTTTTT. This gives the protein CASSPPYSQRYTGELFF. The chain employs TRBV18 and TRBJ2-2, with no clear D. This CDR3 spans 17 amino acids. V lost 0 bases to trimming and J lost 3 bases, with 14 bases between them. CDR1 and CDR2 from the germline V gene are KGHSH and LQKENI.

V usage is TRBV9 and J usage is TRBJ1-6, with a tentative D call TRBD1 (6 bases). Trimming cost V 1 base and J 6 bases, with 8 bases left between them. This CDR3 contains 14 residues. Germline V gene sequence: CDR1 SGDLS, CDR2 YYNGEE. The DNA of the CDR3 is TGTGCCAGCAGCGTATGGGGGGCTAATTCACCCCTCCACTTT. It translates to CASSVWGANSPLHF.

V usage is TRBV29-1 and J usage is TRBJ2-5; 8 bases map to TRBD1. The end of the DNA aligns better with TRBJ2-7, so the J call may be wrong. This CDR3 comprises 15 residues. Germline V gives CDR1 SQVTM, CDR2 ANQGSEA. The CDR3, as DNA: TGCAGCGTTGAAGCCTGGGACAGGTCGTCCTACGAGCAGTACTTC. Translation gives CSVEAWDRSSYEQYF.

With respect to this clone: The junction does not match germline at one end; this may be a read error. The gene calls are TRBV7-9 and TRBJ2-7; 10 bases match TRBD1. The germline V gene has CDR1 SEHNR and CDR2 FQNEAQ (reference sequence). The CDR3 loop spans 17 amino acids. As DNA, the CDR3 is TGTGCCAGCAGCTTAGCAAGGTTGGGACAGGGGACTTACGGGCAGTACTTC. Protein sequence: CASSLARLGQGTYGQYF.

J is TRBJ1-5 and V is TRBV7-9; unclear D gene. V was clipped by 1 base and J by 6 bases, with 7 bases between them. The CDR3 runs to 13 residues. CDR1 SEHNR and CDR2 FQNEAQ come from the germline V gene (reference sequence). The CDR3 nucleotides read TGTGCCAGCAGCTTAGGTGGTATTCAGCCCCAGCATTTT. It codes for CASSLGGIQPQHF.

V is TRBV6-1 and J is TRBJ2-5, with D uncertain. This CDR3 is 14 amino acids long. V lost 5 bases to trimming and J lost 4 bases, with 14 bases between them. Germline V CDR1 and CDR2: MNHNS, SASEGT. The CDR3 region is CASSLRPTGETQYF. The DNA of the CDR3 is TGTGCCAGCAGTCTACGGCCGACGGGAGAGACCCAGTACTTC.

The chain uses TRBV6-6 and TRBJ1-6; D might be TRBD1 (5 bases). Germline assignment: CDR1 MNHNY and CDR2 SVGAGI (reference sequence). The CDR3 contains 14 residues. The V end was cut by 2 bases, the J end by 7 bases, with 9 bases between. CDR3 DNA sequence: TGTGCCAGCAGTTACGGGGCGGAGAATTCACCCCTCCACTTT. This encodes CASSYGAENSPLHF.

Written as DNA, the CDR3 is TGCGCCAGCAGCCAAGGGGCGCGGGGGGTAAATGAGCAGTTCTTC. As protein: CASSQGARGVNEQFF. The chain links TRBV4-1 to TRBJ2-1; TRBD2 matches at 8 bases. Trimming cost V 1 base and J 7 bases; bases outside gene matches: 6. This CDR3 has 15 amino acids. CDR1 and CDR2 (germline): MGHRA, YSYEKL.

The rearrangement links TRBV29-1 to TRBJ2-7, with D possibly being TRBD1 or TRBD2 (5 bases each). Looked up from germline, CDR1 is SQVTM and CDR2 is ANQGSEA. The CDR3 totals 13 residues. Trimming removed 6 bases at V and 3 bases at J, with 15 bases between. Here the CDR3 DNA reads TGCAGCGTCGGGGCGGCCTTCGGCTACGAGCAGTACTTC. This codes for CSVGAAFGYEQYF.

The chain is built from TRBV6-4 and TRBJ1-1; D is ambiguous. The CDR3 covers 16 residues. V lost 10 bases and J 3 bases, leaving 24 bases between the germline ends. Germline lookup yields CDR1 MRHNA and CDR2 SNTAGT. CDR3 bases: TGTGCCACCGCCCTGCATTCTCGGCTCCGCCACACTGAAGCTTTCTTT. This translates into CATALHSRLRHTEAFF.

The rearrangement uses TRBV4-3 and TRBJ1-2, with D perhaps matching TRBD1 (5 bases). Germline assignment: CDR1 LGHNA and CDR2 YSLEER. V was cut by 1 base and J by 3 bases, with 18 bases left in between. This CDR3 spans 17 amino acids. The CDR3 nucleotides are TGCGCCAGCAGCCAAGGCCCCGGGACCCACCTCGACTATGGCTACACCTTC. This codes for CASSQGPGTHLDYGYTF.

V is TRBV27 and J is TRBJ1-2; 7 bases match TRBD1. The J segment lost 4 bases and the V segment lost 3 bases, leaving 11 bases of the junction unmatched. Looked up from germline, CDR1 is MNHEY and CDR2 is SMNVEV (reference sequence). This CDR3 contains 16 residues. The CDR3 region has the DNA TGTGCCAGCAGTTTTTTCGGACAGGTCGGACCCTATGGCTACACCTTC. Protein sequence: CASSFFGQVGPYGYTF.

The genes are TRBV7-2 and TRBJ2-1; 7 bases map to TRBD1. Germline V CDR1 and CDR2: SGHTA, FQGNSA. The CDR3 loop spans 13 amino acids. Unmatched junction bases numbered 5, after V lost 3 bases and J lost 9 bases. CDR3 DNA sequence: TGTGCCAGCAGCTTCGGACAGGCCGGTGAGCAGTTCTTC. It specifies CASSFGQAGEQFF.

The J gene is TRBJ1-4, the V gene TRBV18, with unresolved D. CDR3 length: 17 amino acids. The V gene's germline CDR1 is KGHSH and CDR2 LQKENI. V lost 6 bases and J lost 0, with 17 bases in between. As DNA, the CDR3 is TGTGCCAGCTCGCCCCAAAGAGCCAGCGCAACTAATGAAAAACTGTTTTTT. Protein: CASSPQRASATNEKLFF.

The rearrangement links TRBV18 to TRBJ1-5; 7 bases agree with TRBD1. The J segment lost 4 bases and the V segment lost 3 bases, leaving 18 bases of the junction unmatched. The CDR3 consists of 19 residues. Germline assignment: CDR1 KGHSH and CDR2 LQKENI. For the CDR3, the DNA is TGTGCCAGCTCACCCCCCGGAGTTAGGGGGCGATTAATGAATCAGCCCCAGCATTTT. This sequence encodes CASSPPGVRGRLMNQPQHF.

The CDR3 nucleotides are TGTGCCAGCAGCTTGGACCCACAGGGGGCGTATAATTCACCCCTCCACTTT. This sequence encodes CASSLDPQGAYNSPLHF. The genes are TRBV5-4 and TRBJ1-6; 9 nucleotides line up with TRBD1. Germline CDR1 SGHNT, CDR2 YYREEE (reference sequence). The CDR3 has 17 amino acids. The junction had 5 bases not matched to a gene; V was cut back by 0 bases and J by 4 bases.

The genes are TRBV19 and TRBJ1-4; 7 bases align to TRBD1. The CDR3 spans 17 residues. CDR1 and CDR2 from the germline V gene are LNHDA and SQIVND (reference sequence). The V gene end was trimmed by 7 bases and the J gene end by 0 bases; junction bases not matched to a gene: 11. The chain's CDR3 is CASNLRGTDSTNEKLFF. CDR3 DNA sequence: TGTGCCAGTAACCTGAGGGGGACAGATTCAACTAATGAAAAACTGTTTTTT.

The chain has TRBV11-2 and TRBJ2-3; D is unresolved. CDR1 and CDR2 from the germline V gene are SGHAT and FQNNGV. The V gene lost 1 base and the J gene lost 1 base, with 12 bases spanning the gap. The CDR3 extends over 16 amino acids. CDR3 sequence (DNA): TGTGCCAGCAGCTTAGGTGGAGCTCAGGGCACAGATACGCAGTATTTT. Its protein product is CASSLGGAQGTDTQYF.

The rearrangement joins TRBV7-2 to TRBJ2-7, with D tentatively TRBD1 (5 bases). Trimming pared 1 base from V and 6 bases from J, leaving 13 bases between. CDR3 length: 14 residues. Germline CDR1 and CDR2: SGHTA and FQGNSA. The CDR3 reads CASSLGGQVSEQYF. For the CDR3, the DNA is TGTGCCAGCAGCTTAGGGGGCCAAGTAAGCGAGCAGTACTTC. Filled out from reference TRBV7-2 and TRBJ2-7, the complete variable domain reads GAGVSQSPSNKVTEKGKDVELRCDPISGHTALYWYRQSLGQGLEFLIYFQGNSAPDKSGLPSDRFSAERTGGSVSTLTIQRTQQEDSAVYLCASSLGGQVSEQYFGPGTRLTVT.

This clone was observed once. The CDR3 sequence: CSVVWSGELFF. CDR3 coding DNA: TGCAGCGTTGTATGGAGCGGGGAGCTGTTTTTT. This chain uses TRBV29-1 with TRBJ2-2; D gene unclear. The CDR3 consists of 11 residues. The V end was cut by 4 bases, the J end by 7 bases, with 7 bases between. Per germline, CDR1 SQVTM and CDR2 ANQGSEA.

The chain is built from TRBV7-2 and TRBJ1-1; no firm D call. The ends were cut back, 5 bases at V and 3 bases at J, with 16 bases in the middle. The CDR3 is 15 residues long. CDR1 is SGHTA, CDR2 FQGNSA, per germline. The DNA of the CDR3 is TGTGCCAGCAGCCGAGAACGGATGGCAGACACTGAAGCTTTCTTT. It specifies CASSRERMADTEAFF.